This T cell receptor (beta chain) derives from a study of blood T cell repertoires in COVID-19. About the research overall: Samples of COVID-19 (acute and convalescent) were obtained from the United States, Italy and Spain. T cells, B-cell-depleted T cells, or PBMCs provided the cDNA or gDNA that served as material.

The V gene end was trimmed by 4 bases and the J gene end by 2 bases; junction bases not matched to a gene: 9. Per the germline V gene, CDR1 is SGHKS and CDR2 is YYEKEE (reference sequence). The CDR3 loop spans 18 amino acids. As originally analysed: Reference gene primer amplification in the assay estimated nucleated cell counts. Sequencing used immunoSEQ multiplex PCR; TCRdb keeps in-frame clones, though not all of them. That table furnishes V, J and clone size, whereas the DNA furnished D and trimming. The sample has around 100,000 clones; roughly 90% are singletons. This chain links TRBV5-5 with TRBJ2-3, with 14 bases that match TRBD2. The receptor was isolated from a man in his forties or fifties with active COVID-19. Sample: peripheral blood. CDR3 coding DNA: TGTGCCAGCAGCCTCCAGGGACTAGCGGGGGCTTTCACAGATACGCAGTATTTT. Encoded protein: CASSLQGLAGAFTDTQYF.